Listed below are T cell receptor beta chains from one sample, sequenced in a study of T cells in localized non-small cell lung cancer. Only in-frame clones appear in the TCRdb table, and some are missing; sequencing was by immunoSEQ multiplex PCR. The sample has about 26,000 clones; approximately 91% are singletons. Sequenced here: peripheral blood, sampled before any cancer treatment. All receptors come from a female donor older than 55 with stage II squamous cell lung carcinoma. The CDR3 runs from the conserved cysteine through the conserved F or W.

v_call	j_call	cdr3_aa
TRBV27	TRBJ2-2	CATGAPTSTNTGELFF
TRBV9	TRBJ1-5	CASSNTPDSNQPQHF
TRBV7-6	TRBJ2-2	CASSPRTSGATGELFF
TRBV30	TRBJ2-3	CALKGRRVTSGGADTQYF
TRBV2	TRBJ2-3	CASSGGRGTDTQYF
TRBV7-9	TRBJ1-1	CASSPLARHTEAFF
TRBV7-2	TRBJ1-1	CASSQGSYSEAFF
TRBV6-4	TRBJ2-1	CATRPGTASYNEQFF
TRBV19	TRBJ2-1	CANQLNEQFF
TRBV5-1	TRBJ2-3	CASRLGTSSATDTQYF
TRBV5-1	TRBJ2-5	CASSSPGRGKETQYF
TRBV28	TRBJ2-1	CASSPIIRVGVYNEQFF
TRBV7-8	TRBJ2-5	CASSWSPSGVETQYF
TRBV29-1	TRBJ1-1	CSVGQIPNTEAFF
TRBV6-5	TRBJ2-1	CASRPGTSGREQFF
TRBV6-5	TRBJ1-1	CASRQGPMNTEAFF
TRBV7-2	TRBJ1-5	CASSPRLGQGKPQHF
TRBV7-2	TRBJ1-5	CASSLVLGQPQHF
TRBV11-2	TRBJ2-7	CASSSRRAYEQYF
TRBV10-1	TRBJ2-7	CASRHEEGTSYEQYF
TRBV4-1	TRBJ2-1	CASSQDSSSSYNEQFF
TRBV18	TRBJ2-2	CASSPSRNTGELFF
TRBV28	TRBJ2-3	CASSLGASTDTQYF
TRBV30	TRBJ1-2	CAWSLDRVQGYTF
TRBV25-1	TRBJ1-1	CASSVGPNTEAFF
TRBV28	TRBJ2-2	CASKEQLNTGELFF
TRBV6-5	TRBJ1-2	CASSERQGATGYTF
TRBV6-1	TRBJ2-2	CAIGARNGYTGELFF
TRBV6-1	TRBJ1-5	CASSEGALGGQPQHF
TRBV27	TRBJ2-1	CASSLPGTGTNNEQFF
TRBV19	TRBJ2-7	CASTVLGVSYEQYF
TRBV18	TRBJ1-2	CASSPPSGSYGYTF
TRBV6-6	TRBJ1-5	CASSFQLRGDQPQHF
TRBV28	TRBJ2-7	CASTQTPGLANYEQYF
TRBV18	TRBJ2-7	CASSLRTREDVQYF
TRBV7-9	TRBJ2-5	CASSTGGGIQETQYF
TRBV28	TRBJ2-7	CASSSTTGGPYEQYF
TRBV6-6	TRBJ1-3	CASSTRLYSGNTIYF
TRBV28	TRBJ2-3	CASKKIGGTDTQYF
TRBV7-2	TRBJ2-7	CASRLSTGGSYEQYF
TRBV5-1	TRBJ2-2	CASSVRRNLLNTGELFF
TRBV10-1	TRBJ2-1	CASGGTLAGEQFF
TRBV6-6	TRBJ2-1	CASSYDGRADNEQFF
TRBV27	TRBJ1-2	CASSSTIFPGYGYTF
TRBV19	TRBJ2-3	CASSMGTTRDTQYF
TRBV30	TRBJ1-5	CAWSRDSDQPQHF
TRBV5-1	TRBJ1-4	CASSLGSDEKLFF